The entry below gives a single T cell receptor beta chain sequence along with its context. These data come from a study of neoadjuvant anti-PD-1 for oral cavity cancer. Across the whole study: Patients without progression received a fourth nivolumab dose around day 43, then surgical resection on days 50-56.

Sequenced by immunoSEQ multiplex PCR; TCRdb stores in-frame clones only, minus some. The sample carries about 42,000 clones, 77% recorded once. The time point is: after neoadjuvant nivolumab, at surgical resection. Patients were newly diagnosed with stage II-IVA oral cavity squamous cell carcinoma without prior systemic or radiation treatment. Germline V gene lookup returns CDR1 SGHNT and CDR2 YYREEE (reference sequence). This CDR3 spans 13 amino acids. V gave up 2 bases and J gave up 4 bases, with 9 bases separating them. V usage is TRBV5-4 and J usage is TRBJ1-2; D remains ambiguous. This sequence was found in a person aged 40 to 85 with oral cavity squamous cell carcinoma. This sample comprised PBMCs, obtained after nivolumab (anti-PD-1) treatment. The CDR3 nucleotides read TGTGCCAGCAGCTTCAAAGGGAGCTATGGCTACACCTTC. Translated: CASSFKGSYGYTF.